The next 14 T cell receptor beta chains were all read from a single sample in a study of Ad26.COV2.S vaccination and SARS-CoV-2 variants. Treatment given: 19 received Ad26.COV2.S at low or high dose, single or two shots; about 5 received placebo; per-sample allocation not given. The samples date from day 63 after the first vaccine or placebo injection. TCRdb keeps only in-frame clones here, not all; method: immunoSEQ multiplex PCR. In the table there are fewer than 500,000 clones, roughly 89% of which are singletons. Specimen: peripheral blood, collected in a trial of Ad26.COV2.S vaccine versus placebo. Every receptor here comes from a person aged 18-60 years who received the Ad26.COV2.S COVID-19 vaccine or a placebo.

The chain carries TRBV28 and TRBJ2-7; 9 positions agree with TRBD1. Unmatched junction bases numbered 8, after V lost 4 bases and J lost 4 bases. Germline CDR1 MDHEN, CDR2 SYDVKM. The CDR3 totals 15 residues. The CDR3 spells CASSSPGQGLYEQYF. Written as DNA, the CDR3 is TGTGCCAGCAGTTCCCCGGGACAGGGACTATACGAGCAGTACTTC.

This chain connects TRBV19 to TRBJ2-7; tentatively, D is TRBD2 (6 bases). Germline lookup yields CDR1 LNHDA and CDR2 SQIVND (reference sequence). This CDR3 contains 11 residues. V lost 1 base and J lost 9, with 7 bases in between. CDR3: CASSIGGVQYF. CDR3 nucleotides: TGTGCCAGTAGTATAGGCGGGGTGCAGTACTTC.

This chain uses TRBV7-9 with TRBJ2-1; TRBD2 matches 7 bases. After removal of 4 bases from V and 4 bases from J, the junction contained 7 bases not matched to a gene. This CDR3 comprises 15 residues. Germline values: CDR1 SEHNR, CDR2 FQNEAQ (reference sequence). Written as DNA, the CDR3 is TGTGCCAGCAGCTCCACGTGGCGGGGGTACAATGAGCAGTTCTTC. It yields the protein CASSSTWRGYNEQFF.

The chain couples TRBV5-1 to TRBJ2-7; D is possibly TRBD2 (5 bases). The CDR3 length is 14 residues. Germline-derived CDR1 and CDR2 are SGHRS and YFSETQ. V lost 0 bases and J lost 6, with 13 bases in between. The CDR3 reads CASSLDPEVAEQYV. In nucleotides, the CDR3 is TGCGCCAGCAGCTTGGATCCGGAGGTTGCCGAGCAGTACGTC.

The V call is TRBV7-9, the J call TRBJ2-4; the D call may be TRBD1 or TRBD2 (5 bases each). CDR1 is SEHNR, CDR2 FQNEAQ, per germline (reference sequence). V dropped 3 bases and J dropped 11 bases, with 14 bases sitting between them. The CDR3 contains 13 residues. As DNA, the CDR3 is TGTGCCAGCAGCTTTAGGGGACCGGACCTTCAGTACTTC. It encodes CASSFRGPDLQYF.

The V call is TRBV6-5, the J call TRBJ1-6; D might be TRBD1 (5 bases). This CDR3 spans 15 amino acids. CDR1 and CDR2 from the germline V gene are MNHEY and SVGAGI. Trimming pared 0 bases from V and 9 bases from J, leaving 12 bases between. CDR3 in amino acids: CASSYSGQGVSPLHF. The CDR3 bases are TGTGCCAGCAGTTACTCAGGGCAGGGAGTTTCACCCCTCCACTTT.

The chain is built from TRBV18 and TRBJ2-2; the D gene is possibly TRBD1 (5 bases). V was shortened by 6 bases and J by 5 bases, with 7 bases between the two germline ends. Looked up from germline, CDR1 is KGHSH and CDR2 is LQKENI. The CDR3 runs 12 residues. CDR3 DNA: TGTGCCAGCTCGCACAGGACCGGGGAGCTGTTTTTT. The encoded protein is CASSHRTGELFF.

This sequence joins TRBV6-5 and TRBJ1-2; D is unclear. This CDR3 has 13 amino acids. Trimming took off 5 bases at V and 3 bases at J, with 10 bases between the two ends. Per the germline V gene, CDR1 is MNHEY and CDR2 is SVGAGI. Written as DNA, the CDR3 is TGTGCCAGCAGTCGAAATAAGGACTATGGCTACACCTTC. Encoded protein: CASSRNKDYGYTF.

The rearrangement joins TRBV3-1 (or the pseudogene TRBV3-2) to TRBJ2-4; TRBD2 matches at 8 bases. Unmatched junction bases numbered 5, after V lost 4 bases and J lost 0 bases. The length of the CDR3 is 16 residues. In germline, CDR1 is LGHDT, CDR2 YNNKEL (reference sequence). The CDR3 sequence: CASSPRGGPAKNIQYF. In nucleotides, the CDR3 is TGTGCCAGCAGCCCCCGGGGGGGACCAGCCAAAAACATTCAGTACTTC.

This chain connects TRBV7-9 to TRBJ2-7; no firm D call. The CDR3 has 13 residues. Germline CDR1 is SEHNR and CDR2 is FQNEAQ (reference sequence). V dropped 10 bases and J dropped 1 base, with 14 bases sitting between them. The CDR3 coding sequence is TGTGCCACCCGACACCCCCTATCCTACGAGCAGTACGTC. This encodes CATRHPLSYEQYV.

V usage is TRBV10-3 and J usage is TRBJ2-1; 11 bases fit TRBD2. This CDR3 is built from 15 residues. With 5 bases clipped from V and 9 bases from J, the junction kept 9 bases outside the gene matches. The V gene's germline CDR1 is ENHRY and CDR2 SYGVKD. The CDR3 DNA is TGTGCCATCAGTCTTAGCGGGGGGGAATGGTCTGAGCAGTTCTTC. Protein product: CAISLSGGEWSEQFF.

The chain couples TRBV6-5 to TRBJ1-2; 7 bases match TRBD1. The CDR3 runs 11 residues. Germline V gives CDR1 MNHEY, CDR2 SVGAGI. The trim removed 6 bases at V and 8 bases at J, leaving 3 bases unmatched. This CDR3 is CASSRGGGYTF. CDR3 coding DNA: TGTGCCAGCAGCAGAGGGGGCGGCTACACCTTC.

The chain employs TRBV4-1 and TRBJ2-1; D unresolved. The CDR3 runs 13 residues. V lost 0 bases to trimming and J lost 11 bases, with 11 bases between them. Germline V gene sequence: CDR1 MGHRA, CDR2 YSYEKL. The CDR3 DNA follows: TGCGCCAGCAGCCAAGACCCGGACCGGAAGCAGTTCTTC. This gives the protein CASSQDPDRKQFF.

The chain uses TRBV5-1 and TRBJ2-1; the D gene could be TRBD1 or TRBD2 (5 bases each). This CDR3 contains 15 residues. Germline CDR1 reads SGHRS; CDR2 reads YFSETQ. Between the trimmed V and J ends, which lost 1 base and 6 bases, there was a span of 14 bases. The CDR3 coding sequence is TGCGCCAGCAGCTTGAGCGTCGGGGCGTTCAATGAGCAGTTCTTC. Protein: CASSLSVGAFNEQFF. The variable domain in full, completed from reference TRBV5-1 and TRBJ2-1, reads KAGVTQTPRYLIKTRGQQVTLSCSPISGHRSVSWYQQTPGQGLQFLFEYFSETQRNKGNFPGRFSGRQFSNSRSEMNVSTLELGDSALYLCASSLSVGAFNEQFFGPGTRLTVL.